Sequencing of this T cell receptor beta chain was carried out in a study of Ad26.COV2.S vaccination and SARS-CoV-2 variants. Points from the study as a whole: Vaccine and placebo recipients had comparable breadth of non-spike TCRs. In vaccinated individuals, spike-specific CD8+ and CD4+ T cell responses reportedly displayed substantial breadth. Measurements of TCR breadth and depth may have given underestimates of the total T cell responses.

Treatment in this sample: about 20 received Ad26.COV2.S at low or high dose, single or two shots; 5 received placebo; per-sample allocation not given. Samples analyzed were those drawn on day 63 after the first vaccine or placebo injection. On this clone: The antigen remains undetermined.

The germline CDR1 and CDR2 sequences are SGHVS and FQNEAQ. This CDR3 is 14 amino acids long. Trimming took off 5 bases at V and 2 bases at J, with 12 bases between the two ends. Data came from immunoSEQ multiplex PCR; TCRdb stores just in-frame clones and leaves some out. The sample lists some 250,000 clones, roughly 90% occurring once. Sequenced material: peripheral blood, taken in a trial of Ad26.COV2.S vaccine versus placebo. The receptor's source is a person aged 18-65 years who received the Ad26.COV2.S COVID-19 vaccine or a placebo. V is TRBV7-8 and J is TRBJ1-2; D possibly corresponds to TRBD1 (5 bases). For the CDR3, the DNA is TGTGCCAGCAGCCGAGCGGGGGGGAACTATGGCTACACCTTC. It translates to CASSRAGGNYGYTF.